Below, 19 T cell receptor beta chains from the same sample are listed, as sequenced in a study of T cell responses to AZD1222 COVID-19 vaccine. Assay used: immunoSEQ multiplex PCR; TCRdb lists only in-frame clones, some missing. The sample has fewer than 150,000 clones; about 90% are singletons. The material was peripheral blood, obtained 28 days after the second AZD1222 dose. All receptors come from an adult who received the AZD1222 COVID-19 vaccine.

The chain has TRBV6-5 and TRBJ1-1, with D hard to call. Germline V CDR1 and CDR2: MNHEY, SVGAGI. Deletions cut 2 bases from V and 4 bases from J, with 14 bases between. CDR3 length: 15 amino acids. The CDR3 loop reads CASSYRPRGSTEAFF. CDR3 coding DNA: TGTGCCAGCAGTTACCGCCCGAGAGGCAGCACTGAAGCTTTCTTT.

This rearrangement joins TRBV7-2 to TRBJ2-4; no clear D. The germline CDR1 and CDR2 sequences are SGHTA and FQGNSA. The V end was cut by 0 bases, the J end by 0 bases, with 12 bases between. The CDR3 has 17 residues. CDR3 region: CASSLALLHVAKNIQYF. The CDR3 DNA is TGTGCCAGCAGCTTAGCCCTTCTACACGTAGCCAAAAACATTCAGTACTTC.

The chain is built from TRBV7-2 and TRBJ1-2, with TRBD1 matching over 10 bases. The CDR3 length is 16 residues. The V gene's germline CDR1 is SGHTA and CDR2 FQGNSA. V lost 5 bases to trimming and J lost 4 bases; unmatched junction nucleotides: 10. This CDR3 is CASSPYLTGGSYGYTF. Written as DNA, the CDR3 is TGTGCCAGCAGCCCATATCTGACAGGGGGCAGCTATGGCTACACCTTC. The full variable domain, completed using reference TRBV7-2 and TRBJ1-2, is GAGVSQSPSNKVTEKGKDVELRCDPISGHTALYWYRQSLGQGLEFLIYFQGNSAPDKSGLPSDRFSAERTGGSVSTLTIQRTQQEDSAVYLCASSPYLTGGSYGYTFGSGTRLTVV.

The chain carries TRBV18 and TRBJ1-6; possible D gene TRBD1, 5 bases. The CDR3 is 14 residues long. Germline CDR1 is KGHSH and CDR2 is LQKENI. V lost 4 bases and J lost 5, with 9 bases in between. The CDR3: CASSQGKDNSPLHF. The CDR3 DNA sequence: TGTGCCAGCTCACAGGGGAAAGATAATTCACCCCTCCACTTT. Full variable domain (outside the CDR3, taken from reference TRBV18 and TRBJ1-6): NAGVMQNPRHLVRRRGQEARLRCSPMKGHSHVYWYRQLPEEGLKFMVYLQKENIIDESGMPKERFSAEFPKEGPSILRIQQVVRGDSAAYFCASSQGKDNSPLHFGNGTRLTVT.

The V call is TRBV4-1, the J call TRBJ2-4; TRBD1 or TRBD2 may be the D gene (5 bases each). CDR1 is MGHRA, CDR2 YSYEKL, per germline. Trimming took off 7 bases at V and 0 bases at J, with 13 bases between the two ends. The CDR3 totals 15 residues. The CDR3 DNA is TGCGCCAGCACCCGGGACCTAATAGCCAAAAACATTCAGTACTTC. Translation gives CASTRDLIAKNIQYF.

The chain's CDR3 is CASSDARLNQPQHF. As DNA, the CDR3 is TGTGCCAGCAGTGACGCAAGGTTAAATCAGCCCCAGCATTTT. This sequence joins TRBV2 and TRBJ1-5; D unclear. Germline V gene sequence: CDR1 SNHLY, CDR2 FYNNEI. The ends were cut back, 3 bases at V and 4 bases at J, with 10 bases in the middle. The CDR3 has 14 amino acids.

This rearrangement joins TRBV5-1 to TRBJ2-5; possibly TRBD2 for D (6 bases). Germline CDR1 and CDR2: SGHRS and YFSETQ. The CDR3 is made up of 15 amino acids. Trimming took off 0 bases at V and 3 bases at J, with 12 bases between the two ends. DNA of the CDR3: TGCGCCAGCAGCTTGGCGGTGGTAGCGGAAGAGACCCAGTACTTC. As protein: CASSLAVVAEETQYF.

The chain links TRBV2 to TRBJ2-1, with 12 bases that match TRBD1. CDR1 and CDR2 (germline): SNHLY, FYNNEI. The ends lost 4 bases at V and 6 bases at J; junction bases unmatched: 10. The CDR3 length is 17 residues. The DNA of the CDR3 is TGTGCCAGCAGTGCTACCCTTCCGGGACAGGGGGCCAATGAGCAGTTCTTC. It codes for CASSATLPGQGANEQFF.

V is TRBV28 and J is TRBJ2-1, with a tentative D call TRBD1 (6 bases). Trimming took off 6 bases at V and 1 base at J, with 13 bases between the two ends. Germline V gene data show CDR1 as MDHEN and CDR2 as SYDVKM. This CDR3 spans 15 amino acids. This CDR3 is CASSFTGSSYNEQFF. The CDR3 DNA follows: TGTGCCAGCAGCTTCACAGGGTCATCCTACAATGAGCAGTTCTTC.

The chain carries TRBV10-3 and TRBJ2-1, with 9 positions matching TRBD1. Germline values: CDR1 ENHRY, CDR2 SYGVKD. V shed 6 bases, J shed 8 bases, and the junction held 8 bases outside the gene matches. The CDR3 is made up of 14 amino acids. In DNA form, the CDR3 reads TGTGCCATCAGACCGGGACAGGGTCGGGATGAGCAGTTCTTC. This encodes CAIRPGQGRDEQFF.

The CDR3: CASSQASGRGYNEQFF. The CDR3 DNA reads TGCGCCAGCAGCCAAGCTAGCGGGAGGGGCTACAATGAGCAGTTCTTC. The rearrangement joins TRBV4-1 to TRBJ2-1; TRBD2 matches at 12 bases. CDR3 size: 16 residues. V trimming: 1 base; J trimming: 3 bases; junction bases outside the gene matches: 1. Germline CDR1 MGHRA, CDR2 YSYEKL.

This chain uses TRBV2 with TRBJ1-2; D remains ambiguous. V was clipped by 4 bases and J by 2 bases, with 14 bases between them. The CDR3 spans 15 residues. CDR1 SNHLY and CDR2 FYNNEI come from the germline V gene. The CDR3 DNA reads as TGTGCCAGCAGTGTAAGGGCACAGAAAAACTATGGCTACACCTTC. This encodes CASSVRAQKNYGYTF.

The V gene is TRBV19, the J gene TRBJ2-2; no clear D. Deletions cut 5 bases from V and 7 bases from J, with 8 bases between. This CDR3 spans 12 amino acids. The germline V gene encodes CDR1 LNHDA and CDR2 SQIVND (reference sequence). CDR3 in DNA: TGTGCCAGTAGTTCTCGGTACGGGGAGCTGTTTTTT. This translates into CASSSRYGELFF. Variable domain in full (rest from reference TRBV19 and TRBJ2-2): DGGITQSPKYLFRKEGQNVTLSCEQNLNHDAMYWYRQDPGQGLRLIYYSQIVNDFQKGDIAEGYSVSREKKESFPLTVTSAQKNPTAFYLCASSSRYGELFFGEGSRLTVL.

The chain is built from TRBV28 and TRBJ2-2; weak D call: TRBD1 (6 bases). In germline, CDR1 is MDHEN, CDR2 SYDVKM. V was clipped by 2 bases and J by 4 bases, with 11 bases between them. The CDR3 is 15 amino acids. The CDR3 sequence is CASSLIQGSTGELFF. The CDR3 DNA reads TGTGCCAGCAGTTTAATCCAGGGGAGCACCGGGGAGCTGTTTTTT.

The sample holds one count of this clone. The chain is built from TRBV18 and TRBJ2-3; no reliable D call. CDR3 length: 16 amino acids. Trimming removed 2 bases at V and 2 bases at J, with 14 bases between. Germline CDR1 reads KGHSH; CDR2 reads LQKENI. CDR3 loop: CASSPSPLPVTDTQYF. CDR3 nucleotide sequence: TGTGCCAGCTCACCAAGTCCCCTACCTGTCACAGATACGCAGTATTTT.

The rearrangement links TRBV7-2 to TRBJ2-3; either TRBD1 or TRBD2 may fit D (5 bases each). V was trimmed by 2 bases and J by 7 bases, leaving 16 bases between them. The CDR3 totals 15 residues. The germline V gene encodes CDR1 SGHTA and CDR2 FQGNSA. The CDR3 nucleotides read TGTGCCAGCAGCTTACAGCAGGGCTCGGGGAATACGCAGTATTTT. The encoded protein is CASSLQQGSGNTQYF.

The chain has TRBV6-5 and TRBJ2-7; 8 bases are a match to TRBD1. Losses at the gene ends were 9 bases for V and 3 bases for J; bases not matched to a gene: 7. The germline V gene encodes CDR1 MNHEY and CDR2 SVGAGI. The CDR3 has 13 amino acids. The CDR3 sequence: CASADRALYEQYF. CDR3 nucleotide sequence: TGTGCCAGTGCGGACAGGGCCCTCTACGAGCAGTACTTC.

This clone was detected only once. The V and J genes are TRBV3-1 (or the pseudogene TRBV3-2) and TRBJ1-2; D is unresolved. The V and J ends lost 1 base and 8 bases respectively, with 11 bases between them. CDR3 length: 13 residues. Germline CDR1 is LGHDT and CDR2 is YNNKEL (reference sequence). The DNA for the CDR3 is TGTGCCAGCAGCCAAGCAGGAGAGTCGGGCTACACCTTC. This encodes CASSQAGESGYTF.

CDR3 coding DNA: TGTGCCAGCGGCCCTTTTCAGCCCCAGCATTTT. It specifies CASGPFQPQHF. The gene calls are TRBV6-5 and TRBJ1-5; D remains unclear. The CDR3 covers 11 residues. Germline assignment: CDR1 MNHEY and CDR2 SVGAGI. Trimming shortened V by 8 bases and J by 6 bases, and 8 bases separated the two germline ends.